Detailed here is one T cell receptor beta chain. Its antigen is unknown. An Oncomine TCR Beta short-read assay was used to sequence the DNA from cultured CD4+ T cells. Via MiXCR, TCRdb re-called the PCR reads, giving one row per CDR3 protein. The sample has some 2,000 distinct CDR3 sequences, around 70% seen once; the top ten hold around 52%. The data originate from a study of vaccination and CD4 T cells after COVID-19. Study background: Cells were stimulated with overlapping spike peptides from SARS-CoV-2, HCoV-NL63, HCoV-OC43 and HCoV-229E. Whole-study findings and limits: Convalescent patients displayed a median roughly 90% of reactive clones emerging only post-vaccination.

The trim removed 6 bases at V and 3 bases at J, leaving 10 bases unmatched. The CDR3 has 16 residues. Germline V gene sequence: CDR1 MNHEY, CDR2 SVGEGT. Described treatment: 10-day PBMC culture with coronavirus spike peptide pools or control peptides (ViraFEST assay). The TCR comes from a human donor who had recovered from COVID-19. The chain joins TRBV6-2 or TRBV6-3 to TRBJ2-7; 11 positions match TRBD2. Sequenced material: CD4+ T cells from blood, cultured in vitro, taken after SARS-CoV-2 vaccination. The CDR3 nucleotides are TGTGCCAGCAGCACGATAACTAGCGGGGGCCACTACGAGCAGTACTTC. Encoded protein: CASSTITSGGHYEQYF.